A single sample is the source of the 7 T cell receptor beta chains below, sequenced in a study of shared clonotypes between healthy human individuals (dated by TCRdb to 2019 to 2021). The protocol used for the library was the immunoSEQ multiplex PCR assay. This immuneACCESS table, as held by TCRdb, lists in-frame sequences with V and J called but not all clones. Of the missing ones, under half trace to an unresolved V gene in checked studies; the others have no known cause. Recorded for this sample are 400,000 to 500,000 clones; 76% of them occurred a single time. Jointly, the top ten make up 10% to 15% of the sample. Sequences were obtained from PBMCs. The receptors stem from a middle-aged woman in good health. Some clones in this sample may be carry-over from other donors' samples.

Only one count was recorded for this clone. The J gene is TRBJ2-3, the V gene TRBV13; 10 bases match TRBD2. The germline V gene encodes CDR1 PRHDT and CDR2 FYEKMQ (reference sequence). The CDR3 length is 16 residues. Trimming cost V 5 bases and J 0 bases; bases outside gene matches: 5. The DNA for the CDR3 is TGTGCCAGCAGCACCCGGACTAGCGGTAGCACAGATACGCAGTATTTT. Protein product: CASSTRTSGSTDTQYF. Using reference TRBV13 and TRBJ2-3 for the parts outside the CDR3, the full variable domain is AAGVIQSPRHLIKEKRETATLKCYPIPRHDTVYWYQQGPGQDPQFLISFYEKMQSDKGSIPDRFSAQQFSDYHSELNMSSLELGDSALYFCASSTRTSGSTDTQYFGPGTRLTVL.

The chain recombines TRBV29-1 with TRBJ2-7; perhaps TRBD1 as D (6 bases). The ends were cut back, 6 bases at V and 3 bases at J, with 15 bases in the middle. CDR1 and CDR2 (germline): SQVTM, ANQGSEA. This CDR3 has 13 amino acids. This CDR3 reads CSVQGRGNYEQYF. The DNA for the CDR3 is TGCAGCGTCCAGGGAAGGGGGAACTACGAGCAGTACTTC.

With respect to this clone: A far more abundant clone sits one base away, making this likely a read error. The chain recombines TRBV4-2 with TRBJ1-5; D unresolved. V gave up 0 bases and J gave up 9 bases, with 15 bases separating them. Germline CDR1 LGHNA, CDR2 YNFKEQ. The length of the CDR3 is 15 residues. Written as DNA, the CDR3 is TGTGCCAGCAGCCAAGATAGGGCGGGGTATCGGCCCCAGCATTTT. It encodes CASSQDRAGYRPQHF.

This clone was detected only a few times. V and J are TRBV5-1 and TRBJ1-1; D remains ambiguous. Germline CDR1 SGHRS, CDR2 YFSETQ. This CDR3 spans 14 amino acids. Trimming stripped 1 base from V and 2 bases from J, with 9 bases between. The CDR3 protein is CASSLSTGNTEAFF. For the CDR3, the DNA is TGCGCCAGCAGCTTGTCCACGGGAAACACTGAAGCTTTCTTT.

In this sample, this clone turned up once. In DNA, the CDR3 is TGTGCCAGCACCCCCCTGGGAGGGAGCAATCAGCCCCAGCATTTT. It codes for CASTPLGGSNQPQHF. The chain has TRBV28 and TRBJ1-5; no firm D call. The CDR3 covers 15 residues. V was shortened by 7 bases and J by 1 base, with 14 bases between the two germline ends. Germline loops: CDR1 MDHEN, CDR2 SYDVKM.

This chain connects TRBV5-4 to TRBJ2-3, with TRBD2 matching 10 bases. The CDR3 runs to 14 residues. Germline CDR1 and CDR2: SGHNT and YYREEE (reference sequence). The V gene end was trimmed by 4 bases and the J gene end by 7 bases; junction bases not matched to a gene: 6. CDR3 residues: CASSRAGGPNTQYF. CDR3 DNA sequence: TGTGCCAGCAGCAGAGCGGGAGGGCCTAATACGCAGTATTTT.

The rearrangement joins TRBV7-6 to TRBJ2-7; perhaps TRBD2 as D (5 bases). Per germline, CDR1 SGHVS and CDR2 FNYEAQ. The CDR3 has 14 amino acids. Trimming took off 4 bases at V and 3 bases at J, with 13 bases between the two ends. The CDR3 reads CASSSKPGNYEQYF. CDR3 nucleotides: TGTGCCAGCAGCTCGAAACCCGGGAACTACGAGCAGTACTTC.